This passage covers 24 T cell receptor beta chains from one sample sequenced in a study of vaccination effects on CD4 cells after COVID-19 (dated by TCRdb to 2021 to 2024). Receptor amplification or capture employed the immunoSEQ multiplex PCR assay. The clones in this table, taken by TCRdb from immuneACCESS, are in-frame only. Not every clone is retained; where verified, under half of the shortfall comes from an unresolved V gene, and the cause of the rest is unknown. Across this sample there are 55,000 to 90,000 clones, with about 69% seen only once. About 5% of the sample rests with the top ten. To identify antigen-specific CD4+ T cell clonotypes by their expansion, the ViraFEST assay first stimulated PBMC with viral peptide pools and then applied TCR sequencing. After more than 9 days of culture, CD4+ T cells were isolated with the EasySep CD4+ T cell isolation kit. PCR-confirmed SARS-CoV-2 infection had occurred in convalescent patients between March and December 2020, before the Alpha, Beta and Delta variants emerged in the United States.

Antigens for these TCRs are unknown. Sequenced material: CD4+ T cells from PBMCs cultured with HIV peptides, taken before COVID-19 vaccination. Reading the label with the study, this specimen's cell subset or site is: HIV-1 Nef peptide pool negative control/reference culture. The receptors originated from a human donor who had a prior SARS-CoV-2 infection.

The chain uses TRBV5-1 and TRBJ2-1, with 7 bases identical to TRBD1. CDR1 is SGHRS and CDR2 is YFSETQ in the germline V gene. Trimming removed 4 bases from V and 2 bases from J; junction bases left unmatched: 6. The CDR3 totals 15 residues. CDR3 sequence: CASSLRQGPYNEQFF. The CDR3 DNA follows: TGCGCCAGCAGCCTAAGACAGGGTCCCTACAATGAGCAGTTCTTC.

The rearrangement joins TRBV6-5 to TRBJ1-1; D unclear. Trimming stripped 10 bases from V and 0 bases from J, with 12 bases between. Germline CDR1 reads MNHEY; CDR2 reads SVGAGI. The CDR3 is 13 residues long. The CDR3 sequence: CATGELMNTEAFF. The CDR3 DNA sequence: TGTGCCACAGGTGAGCTCATGAACACTGAAGCTTTCTTT.

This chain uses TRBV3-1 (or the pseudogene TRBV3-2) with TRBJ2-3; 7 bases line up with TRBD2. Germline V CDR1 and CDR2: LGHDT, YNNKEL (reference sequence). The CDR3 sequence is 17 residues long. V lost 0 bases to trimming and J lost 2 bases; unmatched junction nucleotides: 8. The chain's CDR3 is CASSQDQASGPTDTQYF. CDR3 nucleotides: TGTGCCAGCAGCCAAGACCAGGCTAGCGGTCCCACAGATACGCAGTATTTT.

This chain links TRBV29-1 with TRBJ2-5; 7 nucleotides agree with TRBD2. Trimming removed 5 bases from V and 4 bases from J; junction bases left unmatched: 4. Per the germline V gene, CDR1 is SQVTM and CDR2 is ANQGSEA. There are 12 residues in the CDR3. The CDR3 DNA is TGCAGCGTTTCAGGCGGGAGAGAGACCCAGTACTTC. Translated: CSVSGGRETQYF.

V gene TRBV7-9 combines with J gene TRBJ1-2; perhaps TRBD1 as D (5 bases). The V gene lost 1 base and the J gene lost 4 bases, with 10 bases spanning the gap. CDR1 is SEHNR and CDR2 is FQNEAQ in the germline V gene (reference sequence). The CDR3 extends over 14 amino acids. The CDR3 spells CASSLGGVSYGYTF. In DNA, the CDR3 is TGTGCCAGCAGCTTAGGAGGGGTCAGCTATGGCTACACCTTC.

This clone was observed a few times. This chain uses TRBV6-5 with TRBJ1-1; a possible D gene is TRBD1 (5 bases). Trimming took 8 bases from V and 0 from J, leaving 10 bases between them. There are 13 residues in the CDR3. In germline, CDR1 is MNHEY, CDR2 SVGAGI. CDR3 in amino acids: CASRMGVNTEAFF. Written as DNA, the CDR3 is TGTGCCAGCCGGATGGGGGTGAACACTGAAGCTTTCTTT.

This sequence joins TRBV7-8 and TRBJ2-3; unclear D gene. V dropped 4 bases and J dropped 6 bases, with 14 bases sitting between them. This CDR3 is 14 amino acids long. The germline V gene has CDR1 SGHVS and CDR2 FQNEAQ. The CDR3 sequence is CASSSTFRWDTQYF. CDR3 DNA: TGTGCCAGCAGCTCCACCTTCAGGTGGGATACGCAGTATTTT.

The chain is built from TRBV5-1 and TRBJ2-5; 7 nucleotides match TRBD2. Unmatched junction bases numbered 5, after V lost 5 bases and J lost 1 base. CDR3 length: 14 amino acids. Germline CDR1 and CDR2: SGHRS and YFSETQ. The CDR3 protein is CASSWGGSQETQYF. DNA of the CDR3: TGCGCCAGCAGTTGGGGCGGGAGCCAAGAGACCCAGTACTTC.

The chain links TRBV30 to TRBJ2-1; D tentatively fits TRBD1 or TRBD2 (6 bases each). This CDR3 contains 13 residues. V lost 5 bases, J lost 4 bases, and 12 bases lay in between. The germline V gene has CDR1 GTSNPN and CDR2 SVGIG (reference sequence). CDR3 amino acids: CAWEGGLYNEQFF. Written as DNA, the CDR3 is TGTGCCTGGGAGGGGGGCCTTTACAATGAGCAGTTCTTC. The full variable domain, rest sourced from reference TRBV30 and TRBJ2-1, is SQTIHQWPATLVQPVGSPLSLECTVEGTSNPNLYWYRQAAGRGLQLLFYSVGIGQISSEVPQNLSASRPQDRQFILSSKKLLLSDSGFYLCAWEGGLYNEQFFGPGTRLTVL.

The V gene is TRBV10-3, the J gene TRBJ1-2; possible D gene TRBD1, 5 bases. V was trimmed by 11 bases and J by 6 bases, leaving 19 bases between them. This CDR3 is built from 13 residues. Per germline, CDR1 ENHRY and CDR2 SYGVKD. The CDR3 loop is CASQNGGANGYTF. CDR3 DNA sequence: TGTGCCTCACAAAACGGGGGTGCAAATGGCTACACCTTC.

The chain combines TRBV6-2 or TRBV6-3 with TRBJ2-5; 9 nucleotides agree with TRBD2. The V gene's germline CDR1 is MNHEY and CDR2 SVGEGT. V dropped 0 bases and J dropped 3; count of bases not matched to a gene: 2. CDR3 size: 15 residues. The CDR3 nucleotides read TGTGCCAGCAGTTACTCGGCTAGCGGGGAAGAGACCCAGTACTTC. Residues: CASSYSASGEETQYF.

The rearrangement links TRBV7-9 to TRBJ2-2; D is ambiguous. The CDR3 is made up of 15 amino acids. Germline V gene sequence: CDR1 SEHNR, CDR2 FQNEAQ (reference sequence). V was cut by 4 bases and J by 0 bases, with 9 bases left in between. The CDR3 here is CASSSDTTNTGELFF. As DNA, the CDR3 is TGTGCCAGCAGCTCCGACACAACGAACACCGGGGAGCTGTTTTTT.

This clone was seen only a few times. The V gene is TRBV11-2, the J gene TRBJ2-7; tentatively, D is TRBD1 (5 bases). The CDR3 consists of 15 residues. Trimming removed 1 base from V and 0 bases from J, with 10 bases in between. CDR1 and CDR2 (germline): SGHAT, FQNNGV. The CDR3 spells CASSLVLDNSYEQYF. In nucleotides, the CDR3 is TGTGCCAGCAGCTTAGTCCTGGACAACTCCTACGAGCAGTACTTC.

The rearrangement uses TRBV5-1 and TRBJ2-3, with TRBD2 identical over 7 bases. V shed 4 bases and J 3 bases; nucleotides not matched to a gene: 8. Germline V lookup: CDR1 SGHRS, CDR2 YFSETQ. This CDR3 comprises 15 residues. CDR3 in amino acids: CASSPPLGGTDTQYF. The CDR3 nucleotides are TGCGCCAGCAGCCCCCCCCTGGGAGGGACAGATACGCAGTATTTT.

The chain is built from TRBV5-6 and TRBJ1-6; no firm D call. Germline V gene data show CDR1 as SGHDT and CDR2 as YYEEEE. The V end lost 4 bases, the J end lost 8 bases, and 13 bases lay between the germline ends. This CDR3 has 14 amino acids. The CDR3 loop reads CASSGQARDSPLHF. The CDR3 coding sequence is TGTGCCAGCAGCGGGCAGGCCCGGGATTCACCCCTCCACTTT.

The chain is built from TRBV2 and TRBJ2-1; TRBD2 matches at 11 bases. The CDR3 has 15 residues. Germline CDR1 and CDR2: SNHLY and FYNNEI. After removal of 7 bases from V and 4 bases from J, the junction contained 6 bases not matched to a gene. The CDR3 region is CASTKGTSGYNEQFF. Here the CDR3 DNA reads TGTGCCAGCACCAAAGGGACTAGCGGTTACAATGAGCAGTTCTTC.

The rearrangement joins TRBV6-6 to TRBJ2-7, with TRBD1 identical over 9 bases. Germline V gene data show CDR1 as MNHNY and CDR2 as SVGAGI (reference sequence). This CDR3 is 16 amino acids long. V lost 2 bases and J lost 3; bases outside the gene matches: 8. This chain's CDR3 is CASSYPHGQGYYEQYF. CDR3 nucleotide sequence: TGTGCCAGCAGTTACCCCCATGGACAGGGGTACTACGAGCAGTACTTC.

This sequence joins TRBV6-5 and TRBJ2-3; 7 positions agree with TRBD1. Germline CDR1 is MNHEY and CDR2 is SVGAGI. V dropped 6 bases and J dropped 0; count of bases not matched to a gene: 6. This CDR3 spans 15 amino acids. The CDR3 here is CASSRDRVSTDTQYF. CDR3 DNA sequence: TGTGCCAGCAGCCGTGACAGGGTTAGCACAGATACGCAGTATTTT.

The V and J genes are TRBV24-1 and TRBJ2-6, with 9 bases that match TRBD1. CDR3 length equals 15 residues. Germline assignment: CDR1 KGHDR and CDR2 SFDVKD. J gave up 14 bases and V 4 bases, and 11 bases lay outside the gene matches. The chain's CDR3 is CATSERGQGKTILTF. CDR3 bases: TGTGCCACCAGTGAAAGGGGACAGGGCAAGACGATCCTGACTTTC.

CDR3 sequence reads: CASSERLGVVGYTF. CDR3 coding DNA: TGTGCCAGCAGTGAAAGGTTGGGGGTCGTCGGCTACACCTTC. The V call is TRBV6-1, the J call TRBJ1-2; a weak D match, TRBD1 (5 bases). This CDR3 has 14 amino acids. The V and J ends lost 2 bases and 8 bases respectively, with 15 bases between them. CDR1 MNHNS and CDR2 SASEGT come from the germline V gene.

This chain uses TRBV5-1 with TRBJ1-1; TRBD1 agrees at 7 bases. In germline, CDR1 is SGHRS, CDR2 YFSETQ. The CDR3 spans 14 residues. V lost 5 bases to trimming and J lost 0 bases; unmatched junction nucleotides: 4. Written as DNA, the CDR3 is TGCGCCAGCAGGCCGGGGACAGTGAACACTGAAGCTTTCTTT. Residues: CASRPGTVNTEAFF.

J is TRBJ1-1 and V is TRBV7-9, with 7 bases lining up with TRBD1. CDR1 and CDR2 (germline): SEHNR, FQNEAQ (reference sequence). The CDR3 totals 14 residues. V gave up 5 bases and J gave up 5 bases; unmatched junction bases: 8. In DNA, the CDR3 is TGTGCCAGCAGCCCGACAGGGATCGAGACTGAAGCTTTCTTT. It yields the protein CASSPTGIETEAFF.

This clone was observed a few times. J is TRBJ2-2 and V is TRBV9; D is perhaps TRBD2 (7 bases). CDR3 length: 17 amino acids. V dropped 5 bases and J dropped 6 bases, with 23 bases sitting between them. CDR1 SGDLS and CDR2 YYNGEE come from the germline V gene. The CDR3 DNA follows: TGTGCCAGCAGAGGGGGGGGCAGGGGCGTTGCTGCCGGGGAGCTGTTTTTT. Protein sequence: CASRGGGRGVAAGELFF.

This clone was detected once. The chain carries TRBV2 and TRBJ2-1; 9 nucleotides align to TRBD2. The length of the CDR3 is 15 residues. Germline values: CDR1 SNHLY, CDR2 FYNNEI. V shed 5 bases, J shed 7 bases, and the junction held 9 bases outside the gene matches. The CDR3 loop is CASSPGTSFLNEQFF. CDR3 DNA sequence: TGTGCCAGCAGTCCCGGGACTAGCTTTTTAAATGAGCAGTTCTTC.